The clone carrying this T cell receptor beta chain has a single count. Data came from immunoSEQ multiplex PCR; TCRdb stores just in-frame clones and leaves some out. The table lists about 150,000 clones, about 87% of them singletons, with about 2.5% in the top ten. Enrollment of patients from Seattle took place during active infection, with longitudinal follow-up. The CDR3 spans 13 residues. Trimming left V 1 base short and J 5 bases short, with 9 bases between. The sample belongs to a study of blood T cell repertoires in COVID-19. For the study at large: Sites across the United States, Italy and Spain contributed samples from acute and convalescent COVID-19. Nucleic acid was either cDNA or gDNA, and it came from T cells, B-cell-depleted T cells, or PBMCs.

Input material: peripheral blood. The sequence was collected from a human donor with COVID-19, enrolled during active disease. The donor label of this sample is uncertain. The chain carries TRBV12-3 or TRBV12-4 and TRBJ2-7; D is possibly TRBD2 (5 bases). The CDR3 DNA is TGTGCCAGCAGTTTAGGGGCCGGGGACGAGCAGTACTTC. The encoded protein is CASSLGAGDEQYF.